Following are 16 T cell receptor beta chains from one sample sequenced in a study of blood T cells in healthy people across ages. A second PCR of 7 to 11 cycles used a sample-barcoded 5' primer and a J-beta primer mix. A single record per CDR3 protein comes from TCRdb applying MiXCR to the 5' RACE reads. The table records about 930,000 distinct CDR3 sequences, roughly 28% of them present only once. This sample was also put to use in a study of T cells of mothers and their children.

The sequencing sample was made of blood. These receptors were taken from a woman in her thirties or forties in good health.

In this sample, this clonotype turned up many times. The J gene is TRBJ2-7, the V gene TRBV7-9, with D perhaps TRBD1 (6 bases). The V gene lost 5 bases and the J gene lost 2 bases, with 13 bases spanning the gap. The germline CDR1 and CDR2 sequences are SEHNR and FQNEAQ (reference sequence). The CDR3 runs to 14 residues. The CDR3 DNA is TGTGCCAGCAGCAGTGGCAGGGGAGCCTACGAGCAGTACTTC. Amino acid sequence: CASSSGRGAYEQYF.

The rearrangement links TRBV5-1 to TRBJ1-4, with no clear D. CDR3 size: 14 residues. Germline loops: CDR1 SGHRS, CDR2 YFSETQ. Trimming shortened V by 0 bases and J by 5 bases, and 8 bases separated the two germline ends. CDR3 in amino acids: CASSLGPENEKLFF. In nucleotides, the CDR3 is TGCGCCAGCAGCTTGGGGCCAGAGAATGAAAAACTGTTTTTT. Supplemented by reference TRBV5-1 and TRBJ1-4, the full variable domain reads KAGVTQTPRYLIKTRGQQVTLSCSPISGHRSVSWYQQTPGQGLQFLFEYFSETQRNKGNFPGRFSGRQFSNSRSEMNVSTLELGDSALYLCASSLGPENEKLFFGSGTQLSVL.

This clonotype was found a few times. V usage is TRBV10-3 and J usage is TRBJ2-4; 12 bases map to TRBD2. V shed 3 bases, J shed 13 bases, and the junction held 16 bases outside the gene matches. The CDR3 loop spans 17 amino acids. Germline values: CDR1 ENHRY, CDR2 SYGVKD. CDR3 sequence (DNA): TGTGCCATCAGTGATTACCCTAGCGGGGGGGGTGTTGATGAGCAGTACTTC. Translation gives CAISDYPSGGGVDEQYF.

This clonotype was detected once. The rearrangement joins TRBV7-2 to TRBJ2-4; 9 bases are shared with TRBD2. Germline assignment: CDR1 SGHTA and CDR2 FQGNSA. This CDR3 region has 17 residues. V shed 1 base and J 13 bases; nucleotides not matched to a gene: 17. This CDR3 is CASSLGLAGNPYNEQYF. CDR3 sequence (DNA): TGTGCCAGCAGCTTAGGGCTAGCGGGGAATCCCTACAATGAGCAGTACTTC. Based on the CDR3 plus reference TRBV7-2 and TRBJ2-4, the full variable domain is GAGVSQSPSNKVTEKGKDVELRCDPISGHTALYWYRQSLGQGLEFLIYFQGNSAPDKSGLPSDRFSAERTGGSVSTLTIQRTQQEDSAVYLCASSLGLAGNPYNEQYFGAGTRLSVL.

This clonotype was seen a few times. A read error may account for a junction end that differs from germline. This sequence joins TRBV5-8 and TRBJ2-2; a weak D match, TRBD2 (5 bases). The CDR3 has 14 amino acids. The germline gives CDR1 SGHTS, CDR2 YDEGEE. For the CDR3, the DNA is TGTGCCGGCAGTGAGGGCCCGAACACCGGGGAGCTGTTTTTT. Translation: CAGSEGPNTGELFF.

This clonotype was detected a few times. The chain is built from TRBV20-1 and TRBJ2-1; possibly TRBD1 or TRBD2 for D (5 bases each). Germline values: CDR1 DFQATT, CDR2 SNEGSKA (reference sequence). Trimming took off 0 bases at V and 5 bases at J, with 11 bases between the two ends. This CDR3 spans 14 amino acids. This CDR3 is CSAREPGRNNEQFF. Here the CDR3 DNA reads TGCAGTGCTAGAGAACCGGGACGTAACAATGAGCAGTTCTTC.

V and J are TRBV4-1 and TRBJ2-5; D gene uncertain. V lost 4 bases, J lost 11 bases, and 14 bases lay in between. CDR1 MGHRA and CDR2 YSYEKL come from the germline V gene. This CDR3 has 12 residues. The CDR3 DNA reads as TGCGCCAGCAGCCCTTGGGGAACTGAGCAGTACTTC. This sequence encodes CASSPWGTEQYF.

This clonotype was counted between two and nine times. The chain joins TRBV20-1 to TRBJ2-5; D is unclear. CDR3 length: 10 amino acids. The ends were cut back, 7 bases at V and 5 bases at J, with 8 bases in the middle. Germline V gene sequence: CDR1 DFQATT, CDR2 SNEGSKA (reference sequence). The CDR3 DNA reads TGCAGTGGGCGGAAGGAGACCCAGTACTTC. Its protein product is CSGRKETQYF.

This clonotype appeared a few times. The gene calls are TRBV20-1 and TRBJ1-2, with no clear D. CDR1 and CDR2 (germline): DFQATT, SNEGSKA (reference sequence). The CDR3 loop spans 14 amino acids. The V end was cut by 3 bases, the J end by 0 bases, with 11 bases between. CDR3 residues: CSASCGESNYGYTF. For the CDR3, the DNA is TGCAGTGCTAGCTGTGGGGAGTCTAACTATGGCTACACCTTC.

The V gene is TRBV7-9, the J gene TRBJ2-2; 7 positions match TRBD1. V lost 9 bases, J lost 0 bases, and 4 bases stayed unmatched. Germline V gene sequence: CDR1 SEHNR, CDR2 FQNEAQ (reference sequence). The CDR3 consists of 14 residues. The chain's CDR3 is CASRQGSNTGELFF. CDR3 DNA sequence: TGTGCCAGTCGACAGGGATCGAACACCGGGGAGCTGTTTTTT.

The V call is TRBV6-6, the J call TRBJ2-5; 8 nucleotides align to TRBD2. The CDR3 runs 14 residues. Per the germline V gene, CDR1 is MNHNY and CDR2 is SVGAGI (reference sequence). V dropped 1 base and J dropped 2; count of bases not matched to a gene: 0. The CDR3 nucleotides are TGTGCCAGCAGTTACTTAGCGGGGCAAGAGACCCAGTACTTC. It translates to CASSYLAGQETQYF.

This clonotype was recorded a few times. V usage is TRBV11-2 and J usage is TRBJ2-7; 8 bases align to TRBD2. CDR1 and CDR2 (germline): SGHAT, FQNNGV. V lost 5 bases, J lost 3 bases, and 6 bases stayed unmatched. CDR3 length equals 14 residues. CDR3 residues: CASSGSGTSYEQYF. CDR3 in DNA: TGTGCCAGCAGCGGGTCCGGGACTAGCTACGAGCAGTACTTC.

This clonotype was seen many times. V usage is TRBV18 and J usage is TRBJ2-7; tentative D call: TRBD2 (5 bases). CDR1 and CDR2 (germline): KGHSH, LQKENI. The CDR3 consists of 15 residues. V lost 6 bases and J lost 4, with 19 bases in between. For the CDR3, the DNA is TGTGCCAGCTCTCGTAGTACCGGGGAAGTTTACGAGCAGTACTTC. It codes for CASSRSTGEVYEQYF. Looking up the rest from reference TRBV18 and TRBJ2-7 gives the full variable domain: NAGVMQNPRHLVRRRGQEARLRCSPMKGHSHVYWYRQLPEEGLKFMVYLQKENIIDESGMPKERFSAEFPKEGPSILRIQQVVRGDSAAYFCASSRSTGEVYEQYFGPGTRLTVT.

This chain connects TRBV29-1 to TRBJ1-1; D perhaps matches TRBD1 (6 bases). Trimming cost V 6 bases and J 2 bases, with 10 bases left between them. This CDR3 contains 12 residues. Germline values: CDR1 SQVTM, CDR2 ANQGSEA. The CDR3 loop is CSVGQINTEAFF. DNA for the CDR3: TGCAGCGTCGGACAGATCAACACTGAAGCTTTCTTT.

The rearrangement joins TRBV3-1 to TRBJ2-5, with a possible D match to TRBD2 (5 bases). The CDR3 sequence is 14 residues long. Germline-derived CDR1 and CDR2 are LGHDT and YNNKEL (reference sequence). Trimming took 1 base from V and 11 from J, leaving 17 bases between them. CDR3 sequence (DNA): TGTGCCAGCAGCCAAGCGGTCTCCATGAGGGAGCAGTACTTC. It specifies CASSQAVSMREQYF.

V usage is TRBV27 and J usage is TRBJ2-1, with 12 positions matching TRBD2. Germline assignment: CDR1 MNHEY and CDR2 SMNVEV (reference sequence). V shed 5 bases, J shed 15 bases, and the junction held 11 bases outside the gene matches. The length of the CDR3 is 14 residues. CDR3 sequence: CASSPRLAGDEAFF. The CDR3 nucleotides read TGTGCCAGCAGTCCAAGACTAGCGGGAGACGAGGCGTTCTTC.